This T cell receptor beta chain was recovered during a study of T-cell reconstitution after alpha-beta-depleted transplantation in children. Unique molecular identifiers were used in preparing the TCRbeta library. TCRdb used MiXCR to reprocess the PCR reads, holding one entry per CDR3 protein. The sample consists of 490,000 or so distinct CDR3 sequences, under 15% of them appearing once. The CDR3 runs to 12 residues. The sample was PBMCs from the stem cell graft donor, taken from the stem cell graft. This TCR was sampled from a human donor who donated a stem cell graft to a child with combined immunodeficiency. The chain has TRBV21-1 and TRBJ1-2; the D call of TRBD1 is as the table states it, not checked on the DNA. TRBV21-1 is designated a pseudogene. The CDR3 DNA sequence: TGTGCCAGCACCCCGGGACAGGGTGGCTACACCTTC. Encoded protein: CASTPGQGGYTF.